This section outlines one T cell receptor (beta chain) sequence together with its context. This specimen belongs to a study of shared T cell receptors in the human thymus. Libraries were prepared by immunoSEQ multiplex PCR; TCRdb keeps only in-frame clonotypes and omits some of them. The sample includes 700,000 or so clones, approximately 85% of them seen just once. J gave up 0 bases and V 3 bases, and 5 bases lay outside the gene matches. From germline, CDR1 is MGHDK and CDR2 SYGVNS. The CDR3 has 18 residues. This same sample was also part of a study on human thymus T cells. That source adds: Finnish infants who were healthy and having corrective surgery for congenital heart defects made up the donors. It was from resections taken during corrective heart surgery that the thymus tissue came.

The specimen was thymocytes. This receptor was obtained from a girl younger than two with a congenital heart defect. The chain employs TRBV25-1 and TRBJ2-4; 13 bases map to TRBD2. The CDR3: CASSDGLAGAVAKNIQYF. The DNA for the CDR3 is TGTGCCAGCAGTGACGGACTAGCGGGGGCGGTAGCCAAAAACATTCAGTACTTC.